This T cell receptor beta chain was profiled in a study of cytotoxic CD8 clonotypes in ibrutinib-treated CLL. J gave up 6 bases and V 7 bases, and 11 bases lay outside the gene matches. Germline V gene data show CDR1 as SNHLY and CDR2 as FYNNEI. The CDR3 totals 15 residues. The planned depth of sequencing spanned 1 in 200,000 to 1 in 1 million T cells. The assay was immunoSEQ multiplex PCR, and TCRdb's table has in-frame clones only and misses some. The repertoire holds approximately 300,000 clones, about 80% seen once, with 6.5% to 8% in the top ten. The chain combines TRBV2 with TRBJ2-1; 8 bases agree with TRBD2. The sample consisted of PBMCs, taken before ibrutinib treatment. This sequence was found in a human donor with chronic lymphocytic leukemia. The CDR3 spells CASTRSGSGGNEQFF. The CDR3 DNA reads TGTGCCAGCACTAGAAGCGGGAGTGGCGGCAATGAGCAGTTCTTC.